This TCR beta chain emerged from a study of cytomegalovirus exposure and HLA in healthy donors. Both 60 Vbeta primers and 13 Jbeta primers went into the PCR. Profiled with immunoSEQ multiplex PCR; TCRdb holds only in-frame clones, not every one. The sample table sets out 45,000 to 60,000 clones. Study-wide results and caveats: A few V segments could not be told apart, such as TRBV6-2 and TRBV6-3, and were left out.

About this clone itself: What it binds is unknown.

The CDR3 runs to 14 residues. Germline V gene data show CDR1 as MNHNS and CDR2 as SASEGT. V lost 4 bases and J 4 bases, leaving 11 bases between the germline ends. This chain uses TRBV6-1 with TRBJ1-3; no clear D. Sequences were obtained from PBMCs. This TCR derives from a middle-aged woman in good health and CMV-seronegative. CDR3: CASSGWATGNTIYF. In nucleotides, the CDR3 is TGTGCCAGCAGTGGTTGGGCCACAGGAAACACCATATATTTT.